These T cell receptor beta chains were read from a single sample in a study of shared clonotypes between healthy human individuals. The repertoire was sequenced with immunoSEQ multiplex PCR; TCRdb's copy has only in-frame clones and lacks some. Among 1,400,000 or so clones listed, approximately 98.5% were seen once. The sequenced sample consisted of naive CD4+ T cells sorted from blood. These receptor sequences come from a young man in good health. CDR3s include the opening cysteine and the closing phenylalanine or tryptophan. A D gene is named only where the DNA matches it firmly. Clone size, where shown, is once, few, many, or a class for clones that have expanded.

size,J,D,V,DNA,CDR3
NA,TRBJ2-1,NA,TRBV5-1,TGCGCCAGCAGCCAAGGACACGACAATGAGCAGTTCTTC,CASSQGHDNEQFF
NA,TRBJ2-1,NA,TRBV18,TGTGCCAGCTCACCATATGACTGGAGCTCCTACAATGAGCAGTTCTTC,CASSPYDWSSYNEQFF
NA,TRBJ1-2,NA,TRBV27,TGTGCCAGCAGTGCCCGGGACGGTAGTGCTGGCTACACCTTC,CASSARDGSAGYTF
NA,TRBJ2-2,NA,TRBV6-5,TGTGCCAGCAGTAAGCGGACAGTGGCCGGGGAGCTGTTTTTT,CASSKRTVAGELFF
NA,TRBJ2-5,NA,TRBV5-1,TGCGCCAGCAACTCGGGGCCACAAGAGACCCAGTACTTC,CASNSGPQETQYF
NA,TRBJ1-2,NA,TRBV5-1,TGCGCCAGCAAGAATATACCAGGGATCTATGGCTACACCTTC,CASKNIPGIYGYTF
NA,TRBJ2-6,NA,TRBV5-6,TGTGCCAGCAGCTTAACGGCCAACGTCCTGACTTTC,CASSLTANVLTF
once,TRBJ2-3,TRBD2,TRBV7-6,TGTGCCAGCAGCTGGGGACTAGCGGGCACAGATACGCAGTATTTT,CASSWGLAGTDTQYF
NA,TRBJ1-5,TRBD1,TRBV5-1,TGCGCCAGCAGTAAGGGGGCTTTCGATCAGCCCCAGCATTTT,CASSKGAFDQPQHF
NA,TRBJ2-3,TRBD2,TRBV13,TGTGCCAGCAGCCCCCCACTGGGGCGGGAGGGGGCAGATACGCAGTATTTT,CASSPPLGREGADTQYF
NA,TRBJ2-4,NA,TRBV4-3,TGCGCCAGCAGCCAAGATCGTGGGCCGTTGAACATTCAGTACTTC,CASSQDRGPLNIQYF
NA,TRBJ1-3,NA,TRBV5-1,TGCGCCAGCAGCATTAACTCTGGAAACACCATATATTTT,CASSINSGNTIYF
NA,TRBJ2-2,TRBD2,TRBV12-5,TGTGCTAGTGGTTCCCCAAGCGGGGGTTCGAACACCGGGGAGCTGTTTTTT,CASGSPSGGSNTGELFF
once,TRBJ2-1,NA,TRBV19,TGTGCCAGTAGTAACTTGCCAGAGCAGTTCTTC,CASSNLPEQFF
NA,TRBJ1-4,NA,TRBV6-4,TGTGCTAAACCGGGGGGCCTTACTAATGAAAAACTGTTTTTT,CAKPGGLTNEKLFF
NA,TRBJ1-3,NA,TRBV7-9,TGTGCCAGCAGCTTACTACTCAGGAACACCATATATTTT,CASSLLLRNTIYF
NA,TRBJ2-1,TRBD2,TRBV7-9,TGTGCCAGCAGCTTAGGGGGCGTAGCGGGCTCCTACAATGAGCAGTTCTTC,CASSLGGVAGSYNEQFF
NA,TRBJ2-2,NA,TRBV29-1,TGCAGCGTTGAATGGCTCCCGGGGGAGCTGTTTTTT,CSVEWLPGELFF
once,TRBJ1-5,NA,TRBV1,TGCACCAGCAGCCCCAACCAAGTGGGAGGTTGGAGCCAGCCCCAGCATTTT,CTSSPNQVGGWSQPQHF
NA,TRBJ2-5,NA,TRBV5-1,TGCGCCAGCAGCTTGGCCACGGAGACCCAGTACTTC,CASSLATETQYF
NA,TRBJ2-7,NA,TRBV2,TGTGCCAGCAGTTCACCTCCGGGCGGGAAGGTTTTCGGCGAGCAGTACTTC,CASSSPPGGKVFGEQYF
NA,TRBJ1-4,TRBD1,TRBV9,TGTGCCAGCAGCGTAGACGGGCGACAGGGGTCGGTCAATGAAAAACTGTTTTTT,CASSVDGRQGSVNEKLFF
NA,TRBJ2-2,NA,TRBV10-3,TGTGCCATCACCGAAACATCAGACACCGGGGAGCTGTTTTTT,CAITETSDTGELFF
NA,TRBJ1-1,TRBD1,TRBV10-3,TGTGCCATCAGTGAGTCGAGGTTCGACAGGGGGAACACTGAAGCTTTCTTT,CAISESRFDRGNTEAFF
NA,TRBJ1-5,TRBD1,TRBV5-1,TGCGCCAGCAGCTTGGGACCACAGGGGAGCAATCAGCCCCAGCATTTT,CASSLGPQGSNQPQHF
NA,TRBJ2-2,NA,TRBV11-3,TGTGCCAGCAGCACCAGGGGGGCGGACACCGGGGAGCTGTTTTTT,CASSTRGADTGELFF
NA,TRBJ2-1,NA,TRBV7-2,TGTGCCAGCAGCTTAGAAGTCCGCTCCTACAATGAGCAGTTCTTC,CASSLEVRSYNEQFF
NA,TRBJ1-2,NA,TRBV5-6,TGTGCCAGCCATTCAGCATGGTCGAACCGACAGTATGGCTACACCTTC,CASHSAWSNRQYGYTF
NA,TRBJ1-5,TRBD1,TRBV2,TGTGCCAGCAGTCCCCCGGGACAGTTCGGGCAGCCCCAGCATTTT,CASSPPGQFGQPQHF
NA,TRBJ2-1,TRBD1,TRBV4-1,TGCGCCAGCAGCCCTGCGGACAGGGGGGGCGCCTACAATGAGCAGTTCTTC,CASSPADRGGAYNEQFF
NA,TRBJ2-1,NA,TRBV14,TGTGCCAGCAGCCAAAAGTCTAGGTGGAGGGACTCCTACAATGAGCAGTTCTTC,CASSQKSRWRDSYNEQFF